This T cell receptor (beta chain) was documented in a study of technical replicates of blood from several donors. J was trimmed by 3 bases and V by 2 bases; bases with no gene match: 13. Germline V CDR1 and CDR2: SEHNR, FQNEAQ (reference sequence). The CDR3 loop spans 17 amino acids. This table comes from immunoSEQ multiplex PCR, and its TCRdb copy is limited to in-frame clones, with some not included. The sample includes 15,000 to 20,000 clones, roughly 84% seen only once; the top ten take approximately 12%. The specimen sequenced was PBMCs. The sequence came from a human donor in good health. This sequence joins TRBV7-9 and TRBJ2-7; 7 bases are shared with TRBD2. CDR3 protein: CASSLILTGTTSYEQYF. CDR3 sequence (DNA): TGTGCCAGCAGCTTAATCCTCACCGGGACTACCAGCTACGAGCAGTACTTC.